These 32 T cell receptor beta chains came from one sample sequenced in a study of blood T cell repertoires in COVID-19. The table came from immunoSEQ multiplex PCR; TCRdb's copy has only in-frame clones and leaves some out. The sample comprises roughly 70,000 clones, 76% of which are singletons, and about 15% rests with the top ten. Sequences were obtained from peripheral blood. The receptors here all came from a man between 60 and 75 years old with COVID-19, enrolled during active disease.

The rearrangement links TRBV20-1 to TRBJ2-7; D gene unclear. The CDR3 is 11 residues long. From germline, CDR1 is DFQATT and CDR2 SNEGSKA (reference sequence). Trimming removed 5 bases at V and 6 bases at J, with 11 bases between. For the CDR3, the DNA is TGCAGTGCTTTGCGAGTGGTCGAGCAGTACTTC. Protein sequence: CSALRVVEQYF.

DNA of the CDR3: TGTGCCTGGAAGGGACAGGGCGGATCACCCCTCCACTTT. Protein: CAWKGQGGSPLHF. The chain combines TRBV30 with TRBJ1-6, with 9 bases identical to TRBD1. The V and J ends lost 4 bases and 10 bases, in that order; junction bases with no gene match: 5. Germline lookup yields CDR1 GTSNPN and CDR2 SVGIG (reference sequence). The CDR3 is made up of 13 amino acids.

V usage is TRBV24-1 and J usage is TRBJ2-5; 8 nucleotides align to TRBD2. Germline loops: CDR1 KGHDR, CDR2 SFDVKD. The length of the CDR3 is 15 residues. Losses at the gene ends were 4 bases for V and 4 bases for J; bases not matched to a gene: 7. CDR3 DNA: TGTGCCACCAGTGACCCGGGGGGGGCTGGAGAGACCCAGTACTTC. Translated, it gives CATSDPGGAGETQYF.

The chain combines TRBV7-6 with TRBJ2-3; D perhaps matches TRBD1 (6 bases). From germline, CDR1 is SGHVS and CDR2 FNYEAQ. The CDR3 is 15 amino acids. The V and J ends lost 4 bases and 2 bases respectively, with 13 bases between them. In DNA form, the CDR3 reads TGTGCCAGCAGCTCCAGGGGCGGGTACACAGATACGCAGTATTTT. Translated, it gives CASSSRGGYTDTQYF.

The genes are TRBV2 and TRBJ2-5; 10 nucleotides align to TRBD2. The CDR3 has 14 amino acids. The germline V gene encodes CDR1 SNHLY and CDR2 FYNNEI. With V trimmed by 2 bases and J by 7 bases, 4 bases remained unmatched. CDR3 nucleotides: TGTGCCAGCAGTGAATCCCTAGCGGGGGCGACCCAGTACTTC. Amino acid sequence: CASSESLAGATQYF.

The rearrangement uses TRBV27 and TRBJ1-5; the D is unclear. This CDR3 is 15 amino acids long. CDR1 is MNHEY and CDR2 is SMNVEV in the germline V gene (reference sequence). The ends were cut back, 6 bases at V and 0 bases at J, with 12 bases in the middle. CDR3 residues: CASRAGGHSNQPQHF. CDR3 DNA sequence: TGTGCCAGCAGGGCCGGCGGTCATAGCAATCAGCCCCAGCATTTT.

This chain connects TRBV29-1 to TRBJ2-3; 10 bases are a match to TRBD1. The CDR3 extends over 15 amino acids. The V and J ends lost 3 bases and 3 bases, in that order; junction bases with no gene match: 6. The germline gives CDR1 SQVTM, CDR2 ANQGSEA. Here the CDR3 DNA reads TGCAGCGTTGAGCCGGGACAGGGGATGACAGATACGCAGTATTTT. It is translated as CSVEPGQGMTDTQYF.

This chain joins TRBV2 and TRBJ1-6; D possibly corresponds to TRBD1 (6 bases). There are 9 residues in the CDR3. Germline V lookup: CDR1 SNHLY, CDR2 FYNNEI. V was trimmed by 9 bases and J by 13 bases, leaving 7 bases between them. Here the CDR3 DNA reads TGTGCCAGAGGACAGCCCCTCCACTTT. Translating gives CARGQPLHF.

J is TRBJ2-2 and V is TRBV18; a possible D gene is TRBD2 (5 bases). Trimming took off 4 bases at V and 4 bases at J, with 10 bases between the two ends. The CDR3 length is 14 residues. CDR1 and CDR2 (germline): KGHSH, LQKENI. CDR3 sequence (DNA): TGTGCCAGCTCACTCGGAGGAGGCACCGGGGAGCTGTTTTTT. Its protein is CASSLGGGTGELFF.

This CDR3 is CASSADRETPGELFF. Written as DNA, the CDR3 is TGTGCCAGCAGCGCCGACAGGGAGACCCCCGGGGAGCTGTTTTTT. This sequence joins TRBV9 and TRBJ2-2; 7 bases agree with TRBD1. Trimming cost V 3 bases and J 6 bases; bases outside gene matches: 8. The CDR3 loop spans 15 amino acids. Germline lookup yields CDR1 SGDLS and CDR2 YYNGEE.

CDR3 in amino acids: CASSRNQGGSNQPQHF. In nucleotides, the CDR3 is TGTGCCAGCTCCCGAAATCAAGGGGGCAGCAATCAGCCCCAGCATTTT. The chain recombines TRBV2 with TRBJ1-5; 7 bases fit TRBD1. This CDR3 region has 16 residues. Germline trimming cut 8 bases from V and 1 base from J; bases unmatched to any gene: 11. Germline V lookup: CDR1 SNHLY, CDR2 FYNNEI. The whole variable domain, remainder taken from reference TRBV2 and TRBJ1-5, is EPEVTQTPSHQVTQMGQEVILRCVPISNHLYFYWYRQILGQKVEFLVSFYNNEISEKSEIFDDQFSVERPDGSNFTLKIRSTKLEDSAMYFCASSRNQGGSNQPQHFGDGTRLSIL.

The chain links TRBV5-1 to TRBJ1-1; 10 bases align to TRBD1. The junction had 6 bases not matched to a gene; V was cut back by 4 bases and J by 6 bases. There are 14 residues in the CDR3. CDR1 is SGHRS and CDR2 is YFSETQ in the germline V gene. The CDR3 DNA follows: TGCGCCAGCAGCGCCGACAGGGGGCGGGCTGAAGCTTTCTTT. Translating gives CASSADRGRAEAFF.

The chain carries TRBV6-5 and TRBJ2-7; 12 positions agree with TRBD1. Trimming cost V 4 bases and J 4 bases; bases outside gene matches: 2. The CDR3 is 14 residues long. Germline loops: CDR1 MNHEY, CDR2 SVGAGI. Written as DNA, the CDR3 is TGTGCCAGCAGTTTGGGACAGGGGGCGTACGAGCAGTACTTC. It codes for CASSLGQGAYEQYF.

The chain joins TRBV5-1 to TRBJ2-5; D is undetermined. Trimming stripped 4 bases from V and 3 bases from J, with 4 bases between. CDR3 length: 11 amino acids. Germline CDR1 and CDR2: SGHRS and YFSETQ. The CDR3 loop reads CASSLEETQYF. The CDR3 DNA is TGCGCCAGCAGCCTTGAAGAGACCCAGTACTTC.

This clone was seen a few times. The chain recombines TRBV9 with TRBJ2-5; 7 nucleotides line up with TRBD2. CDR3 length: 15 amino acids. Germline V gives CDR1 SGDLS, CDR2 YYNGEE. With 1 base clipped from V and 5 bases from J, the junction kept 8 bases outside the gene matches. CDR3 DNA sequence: TGTGCCAGCAGCGTAATCGCGGGAGTTGGGGAGACCCAGTACTTC. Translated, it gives CASSVIAGVGETQYF.

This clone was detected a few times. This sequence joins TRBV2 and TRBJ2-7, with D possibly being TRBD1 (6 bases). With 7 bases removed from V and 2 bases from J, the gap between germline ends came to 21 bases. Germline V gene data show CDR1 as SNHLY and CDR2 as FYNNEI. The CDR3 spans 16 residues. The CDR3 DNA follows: TGTGCCAGCAAGAGGACAGCTTTACTCTTGACCTACGAGCAGTACTTC. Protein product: CASKRTALLLTYEQYF.

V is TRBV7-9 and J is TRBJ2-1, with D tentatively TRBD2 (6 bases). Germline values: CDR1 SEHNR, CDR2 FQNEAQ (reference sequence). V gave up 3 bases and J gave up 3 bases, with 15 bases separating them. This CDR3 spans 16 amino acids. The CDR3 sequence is CASSFRGGADYNEQFF. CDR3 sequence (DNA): TGTGCCAGCAGCTTTAGGGGCGGGGCGGACTACAATGAGCAGTTCTTC.

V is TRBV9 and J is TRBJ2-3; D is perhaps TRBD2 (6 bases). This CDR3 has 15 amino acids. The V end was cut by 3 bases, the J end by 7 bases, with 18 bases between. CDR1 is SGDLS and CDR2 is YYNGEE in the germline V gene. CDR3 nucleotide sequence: TGTGCCAGCAGCGCTAGTTTTGGGACTCTTCATACGCAGTATTTT. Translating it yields CASSASFGTLHTQYF.

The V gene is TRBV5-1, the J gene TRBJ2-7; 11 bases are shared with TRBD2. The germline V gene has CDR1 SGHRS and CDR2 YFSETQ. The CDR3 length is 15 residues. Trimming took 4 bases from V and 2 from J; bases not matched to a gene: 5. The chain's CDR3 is CASSAGTSGTYEQYF. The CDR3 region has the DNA TGCGCCAGCAGCGCAGGGACTAGCGGAACCTACGAGCAGTACTTC.

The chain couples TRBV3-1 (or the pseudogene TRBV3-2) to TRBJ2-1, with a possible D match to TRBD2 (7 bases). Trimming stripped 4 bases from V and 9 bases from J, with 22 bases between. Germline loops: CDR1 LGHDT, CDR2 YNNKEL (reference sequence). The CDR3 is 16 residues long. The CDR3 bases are TGTGCCAGCAGCCGCCTAGGTCCGGGGGGCTCTGGTGAGCAGTTCTTC. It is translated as CASSRLGPGGSGEQFF.

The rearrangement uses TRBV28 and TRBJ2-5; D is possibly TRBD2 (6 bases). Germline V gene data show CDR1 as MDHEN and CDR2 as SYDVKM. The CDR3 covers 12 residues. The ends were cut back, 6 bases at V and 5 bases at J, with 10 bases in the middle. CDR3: CASSPGGETQYF. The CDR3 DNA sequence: TGTGCCAGCAGCCCCGGAGGGGAGACCCAGTACTTC.

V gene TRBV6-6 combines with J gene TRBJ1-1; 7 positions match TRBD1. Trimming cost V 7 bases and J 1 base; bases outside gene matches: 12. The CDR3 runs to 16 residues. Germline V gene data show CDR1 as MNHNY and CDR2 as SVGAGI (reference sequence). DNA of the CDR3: TGTGCCAGCACCCATCCGGGGGCAGGGGGGAACACTGAAGCTTTCTTT. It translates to CASTHPGAGGNTEAFF.

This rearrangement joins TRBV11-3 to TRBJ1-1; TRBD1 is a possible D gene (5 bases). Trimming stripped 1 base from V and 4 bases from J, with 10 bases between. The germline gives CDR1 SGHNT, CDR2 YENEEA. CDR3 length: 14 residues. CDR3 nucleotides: TGTGCCAGCAGCTTAGCAGGGCACGGCACTGAAGCTTTCTTT. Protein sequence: CASSLAGHGTEAFF. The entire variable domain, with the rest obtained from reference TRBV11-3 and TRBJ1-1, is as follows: EAGVVQSPRYKIIEKKQPVAFWCNPISGHNTLYWYLQNLGQGPELLIRYENEEAVDDSQLPKDRFSAERLKGVDSTLKIQPAELGDSAVYLCASSLAGHGTEAFFGQGTRLTVV.

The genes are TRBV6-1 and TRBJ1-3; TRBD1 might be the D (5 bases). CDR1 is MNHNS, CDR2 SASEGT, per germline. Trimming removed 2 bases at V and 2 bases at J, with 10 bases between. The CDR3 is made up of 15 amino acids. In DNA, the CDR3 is TGTGCCAGCAGTGAAATCGGGGGGGCTGGAAACACCATATATTTT. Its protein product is CASSEIGGAGNTIYF.

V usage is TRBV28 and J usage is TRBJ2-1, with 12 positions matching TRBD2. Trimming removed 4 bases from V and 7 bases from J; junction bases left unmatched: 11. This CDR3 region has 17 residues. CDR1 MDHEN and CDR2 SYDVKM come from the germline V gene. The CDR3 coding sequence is TGTGCCAGCAGTTCTCCCGGACTAGCGGGATTAAGTAATGAGCAGTTCTTC. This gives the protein CASSSPGLAGLSNEQFF.

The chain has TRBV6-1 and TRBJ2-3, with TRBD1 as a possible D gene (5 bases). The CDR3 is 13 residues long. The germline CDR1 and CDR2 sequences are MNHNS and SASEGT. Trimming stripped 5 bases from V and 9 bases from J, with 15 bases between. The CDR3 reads CASSTRQSSTQYF. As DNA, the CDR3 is TGTGCCAGCAGTACCCGACAGAGTAGCACGCAGTATTTT.

The DNA of the CDR3 is TGTGCCAGCAGCTTGACAGGGGCTCGAAACACTGAAGCTTTCTTT. Translation gives CASSLTGARNTEAFF. V usage is TRBV7-3 and J usage is TRBJ1-1; 8 positions agree with TRBD1. Germline CDR1 SGHTA, CDR2 FQGTGA. CDR3 size: 15 residues. V dropped 3 bases and J dropped 2; count of bases not matched to a gene: 5. Combining the CDR3 with reference TRBV7-3 and TRBJ1-1 gives the whole variable domain GAGVSQTPSNKVTEKGKYVELRCDPISGHTALYWYRQSLGQGPEFLIYFQGTGAADDSGLPNDRFFAVRPEGSVSTLKIQRTERGDSAVYLCASSLTGARNTEAFFGQGTRLTVV.

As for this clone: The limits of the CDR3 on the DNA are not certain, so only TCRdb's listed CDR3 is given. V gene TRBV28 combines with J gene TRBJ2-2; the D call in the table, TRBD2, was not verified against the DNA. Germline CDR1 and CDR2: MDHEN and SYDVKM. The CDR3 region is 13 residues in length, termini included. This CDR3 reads CASSSSGTGELFF.

The CDR3 here is CASSQEYRQIAYEQYF. The DNA for the CDR3 is TGTGCCAGCAGCCAAGAATATCGACAGATAGCCTACGAGCAGTACTTC. The chain recombines TRBV4-2 with TRBJ2-7, with D perhaps matching TRBD1 (5 bases). Germline assignment: CDR1 LGHNA and CDR2 YNFKEQ. CDR3 length equals 16 residues. V lost 0 bases, J lost 2 bases, and 14 bases lay in between.

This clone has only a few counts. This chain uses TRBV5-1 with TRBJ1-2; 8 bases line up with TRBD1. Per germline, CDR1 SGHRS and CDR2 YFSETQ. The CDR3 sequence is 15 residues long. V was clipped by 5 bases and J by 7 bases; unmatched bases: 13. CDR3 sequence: CASSRAASGGRGYTF. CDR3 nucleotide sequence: TGCGCCAGCAGTAGGGCCGCCTCAGGGGGCCGTGGCTACACCTTC.

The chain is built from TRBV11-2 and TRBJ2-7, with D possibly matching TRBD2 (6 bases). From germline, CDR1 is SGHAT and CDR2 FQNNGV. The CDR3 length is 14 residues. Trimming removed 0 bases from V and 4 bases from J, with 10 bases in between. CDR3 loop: CASSLENGGYEQYF. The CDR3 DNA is TGTGCCAGCAGCTTAGAAAACGGGGGTTACGAGCAGTACTTC. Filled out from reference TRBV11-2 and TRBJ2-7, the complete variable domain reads EAGVAQSPRYKIIEKRQSVAFWCNPISGHATLYWYQQILGQGPKLLIQFQNNGVVDDSQLPKDRFSAERLKGVDSTLKIQPAKLEDSAVYLCASSLENGGYEQYFGPGTRLTVT.

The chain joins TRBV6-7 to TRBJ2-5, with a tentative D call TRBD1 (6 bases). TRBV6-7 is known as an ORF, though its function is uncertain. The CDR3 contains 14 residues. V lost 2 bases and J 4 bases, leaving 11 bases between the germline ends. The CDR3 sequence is CASSYTQGRETQYF. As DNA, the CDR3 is TGTGCCAGCAGTTACACACAGGGCCGAGAGACCCAGTACTTC.